This T cell receptor (beta chain) was sequenced in a study of human T cells and chemical hapten exposure. As to time point: pre-sensitization, week 0. Treatment noted: therapeutic diphenylcyclopropenone sensitization with weekly scalp DPC. CDR3 size: 15 residues. Germline loops: CDR1 SGHTA, CDR2 FQGTGA. With 0 bases removed from V and 3 bases from J, the gap between germline ends came to 8 bases. Many counts were recorded for this clonotype. Library construction involved attaching unique molecular identifiers to individual cDNA molecules, which allowed quantitative, reproducible TCR counting. Each CDR3 protein is one row after TCRdb ran MiXCR on the RACE reads. The data show fewer than 70,000 distinct CDR3 sequences, with approximately 11% seen just once and approximately 5.5% held by the top ten.

The source material was whole blood, sampled in connection with sensitization to the hapten diphenylcyclopropenone (DPC). The chain links TRBV7-3 to TRBJ2-2; no firm D call. The origin of this receptor is a woman in her fifties or sixties with alopecia areata. Some clones in this sample may be carry-over from other donors' samples. This CDR3 is CASSLTGRYTGELFF. In DNA, the CDR3 is TGTGCCAGCAGCTTAACCGGACGCTACACCGGGGAGCTGTTTTTT.